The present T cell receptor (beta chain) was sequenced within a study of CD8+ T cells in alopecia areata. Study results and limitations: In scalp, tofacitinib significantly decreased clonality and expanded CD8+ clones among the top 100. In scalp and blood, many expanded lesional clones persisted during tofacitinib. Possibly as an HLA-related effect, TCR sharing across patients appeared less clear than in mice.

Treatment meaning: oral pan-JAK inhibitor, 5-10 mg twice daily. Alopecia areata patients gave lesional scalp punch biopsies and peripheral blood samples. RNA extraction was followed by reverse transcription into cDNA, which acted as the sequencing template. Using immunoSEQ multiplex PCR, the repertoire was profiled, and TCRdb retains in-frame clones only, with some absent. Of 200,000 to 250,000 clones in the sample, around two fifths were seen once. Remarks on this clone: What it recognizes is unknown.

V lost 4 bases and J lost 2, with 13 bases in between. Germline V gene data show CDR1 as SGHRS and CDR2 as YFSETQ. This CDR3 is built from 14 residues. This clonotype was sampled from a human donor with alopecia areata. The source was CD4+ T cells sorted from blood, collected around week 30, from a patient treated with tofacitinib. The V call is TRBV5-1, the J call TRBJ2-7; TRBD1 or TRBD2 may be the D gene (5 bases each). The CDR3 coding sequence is TGCGCCAGCAGCATGGGGACCGCTACCTACGAGCAGTACTTC. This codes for CASSMGTATYEQYF.